The 19 T cell receptor beta chains below were found in one sample sequenced in a study of Graves' ophthalmopathy and Graves' hyperthyroidism. RNA transcripts yielded amplified TCR beta CDR3 regions. A first-round RT-PCR used HTBI primers, followed by a second-round multiplex PCR. TCRdb used MiXCR to reprocess the multiplex PCR reads, holding one entry per CDR3 protein. The sample carries 580,000 or so distinct CDR3 sequences, about 40% recorded once. Sequences were obtained from peripheral blood or thyroid tissue (not recorded which). All receptors come from an adult man with Graves' hyperthyroidism.

This chain links TRBV4-2 with TRBJ1-5, with 11 bases matching TRBD1. After removal of 3 bases from V and 6 bases from J, the junction contained 7 bases not matched to a gene. Per the germline V gene, CDR1 is LGHNA and CDR2 is YNFKEQ. This CDR3 has 16 residues. The CDR3 DNA reads as TGTGCCAGCAGCCAGGACCGGGACAGGGGGGGTCAGCCCCAGCATTTT. Residues: CASSQDRDRGGQPQHF.

The chain has TRBV12-5 and TRBJ2-2, with TRBD1 as a possible D gene (5 bases). The V gene lost 3 bases and the J gene lost 4 bases, with 18 bases spanning the gap. Looked up from germline, CDR1 is LGHNT and CDR2 is FRNRAP. The length of the CDR3 is 17 residues. CDR3 region: CASGFHLGRAATGELFF. DNA of the CDR3: TGTGCTAGTGGTTTTCATCTGGGGCGAGCAGCCACCGGGGAGCTGTTTTTT.

This clonotype has a handful of counts. The rearrangement links TRBV30 to TRBJ2-7, with D possibly being TRBD2 (6 bases). The CDR3 contains 12 residues. Germline CDR1 reads GTSNPN; CDR2 reads SVGIG (reference sequence). V was trimmed by 5 bases and J by 3 bases, leaving 11 bases between them. The CDR3 protein is CAWQLGGYEQYF. Here the CDR3 DNA reads TGTGCCTGGCAGTTGGGGGGCTACGAGCAGTACTTC. The full variable domain, completed using reference TRBV30 and TRBJ2-7, is SQTIHQWPATLVQPVGSPLSLECTVEGTSNPNLYWYRQAAGRGLQLLFYSVGIGQISSEVPQNLSASRPQDRQFILSSKKLLLSDSGFYLCAWQLGGYEQYFGPGTRLTVT.

This clonotype occurred once. The V gene is TRBV19, the J gene TRBJ2-3; 10 bases map to TRBD1. The junction had 7 bases not matched to a gene; V was cut back by 10 bases and J by 6 bases. Per the germline V gene, CDR1 is LNHDA and CDR2 is SQIVND (reference sequence). The length of the CDR3 is 13 residues. The CDR3 protein is CAIGQGGADTQYF. The CDR3 DNA reads TGTGCCATCGGACAGGGGGGGGCGGATACGCAGTATTTT.

The chain recombines TRBV10-3 with TRBJ2-5, with 12 bases that match TRBD2. Germline-derived CDR1 and CDR2 are ENHRY and SYGVKD. Losses at the gene ends were 10 bases for V and 5 bases for J; bases not matched to a gene: 23. There are 19 residues in the CDR3. As DNA, the CDR3 is TGTGCCAGCAGCAGCGGGACTAGCGGGTCCCAATTCAGGTTGGAGACCCAGTACTTC. Its protein is CASSSGTSGSQFRLETQYF.

There are many counts of this clonotype. The chain couples TRBV5-8 to TRBJ2-5; D is undetermined. The CDR3 covers 15 residues. V was cut by 0 bases and J by 1 base, with 10 bases left in between. The V gene's germline CDR1 is SGHTS and CDR2 YDEGEE. As DNA, the CDR3 is TGTGCCAGCAGCTTGGTGCAGCAGGTCCAAGAGACCCAGTACTTC. Protein sequence: CASSLVQQVQETQYF.

A remark on this clonotype: At one end, the junction sequence differs from germline, possibly due to a read error. The chain recombines TRBV10-3 with TRBJ2-7; 10 nucleotides match TRBD2. Per germline, CDR1 ENHRY and CDR2 SYGVKD. CDR3 length: 16 residues. The CDR3 here is CASSAVSGGSSYEQYF. DNA of the CDR3: TGTGCCAGCAGTGCCGTTAGCGGGGGGAGCTCCTACGAGCAGTACTTC.

This chain uses TRBV20-1 with TRBJ2-5, with 8 positions matching TRBD2. V was pared by 3 bases and J by 5 bases, with 8 bases of the junction left unmatched. This CDR3 region has 14 residues. Germline loops: CDR1 DFQATT, CDR2 SNEGSKA (reference sequence). The CDR3, as DNA: TGCAGTGCTAGTGACGGGGGGGCGTGGGAGACCCAGTACTTC. As protein: CSASDGGAWETQYF.

The rearrangement uses TRBV27 and TRBJ1-5; D not certain. This CDR3 has 15 residues. Germline assignment: CDR1 MNHEY and CDR2 SMNVEV (reference sequence). The V gene lost 6 bases and the J gene lost 5 bases, with 17 bases spanning the gap. Written as DNA, the CDR3 is TGTGCCAGCAGGAAACCACAGTCAAAATATCAGCCCCAGCATTTT. It translates to CASRKPQSKYQPQHF.

This clonotype was counted ten times or more. CDR3 amino acids: CASSADRSSGNTIYF. Here the CDR3 DNA reads TGTGCCAGCAGCGCAGACAGGAGCTCTGGAAACACCATATATTTT. The J gene is TRBJ1-3, the V gene TRBV7-8, with a weak D call TRBD1 (6 bases). V lost 5 bases and J lost 0, with 11 bases in between. Looked up from germline, CDR1 is SGHVS and CDR2 is FQNEAQ. The CDR3 is 15 residues long.

The genes are TRBV10-3 and TRBJ1-1, with no clear D. Trimming cost V 11 bases and J 4 bases, with 14 bases left between them. CDR3 size: 12 residues. Germline V gene sequence: CDR1 ENHRY, CDR2 SYGVKD. DNA for the CDR3: TGTGCCGTCATGGGGATAGGCACTGAAGCTTTCTTT. Its translation is CAVMGIGTEAFF.

This clonotype was counted at least ten times. V is TRBV12-3 or TRBV12-4 and J is TRBJ1-1; 7 bases align to TRBD1. V trimming: 7 bases; J trimming: 0 bases; junction bases outside the gene matches: 2. This CDR3 has 13 amino acids. CDR3 bases: TGTGCCAGCATGGGACAGATGAACACTGAAGCTTTCTTT. Residues: CASMGQMNTEAFF.

This clonotype was recorded once. The chain carries TRBV10-3 and TRBJ1-2, with D maybe TRBD1 (5 bases). The CDR3 has 13 residues. Trimming left V 4 bases short and J 8 bases short, with 14 bases between. The germline CDR1 and CDR2 sequences are ENHRY and SYGVKD. In DNA, the CDR3 is TGTGCCATCAGTGGAGGACAAGGGGAAGGCTACACCTTC. Translation: CAISGGQGEGYTF.

This clonotype was found many times. CDR3 coding DNA: TGCAGCGTGGGGGACAGGACTAACACCGGGGAGCTGTTTTTT. Protein: CSVGDRTNTGELFF. The rearrangement links TRBV29-1 to TRBJ2-2; 8 bases map to TRBD1. Germline V gene data show CDR1 as SQVTM and CDR2 as ANQGSEA. V shed 6 bases and J 2 bases; nucleotides not matched to a gene: 5. This CDR3 region has 14 residues.

This chain joins TRBV20-1 and TRBJ1-1, with unresolved D. Germline assignment: CDR1 DFQATT and CDR2 SNEGSKA (reference sequence). The CDR3 is 13 amino acids. Trimming took 6 bases from V and 1 from J, leaving 12 bases between them. This chain's CDR3 is CSASTDRNTEAFF. CDR3 nucleotides: TGCAGTGCCAGCACGGACCGGAACACTGAAGCTTTCTTT.

This clonotype was found many times. V is TRBV6-5 and J is TRBJ2-7, with D unresolved. Per germline, CDR1 MNHEY and CDR2 SVGAGI. This CDR3 has 13 amino acids. V lost 6 bases, J lost 2 bases, and 11 bases lay in between. The CDR3 bases are TGTGCCAGCAGCCCCCCAGGCGCCTACGAGCAGTACTTC. Translated, it gives CASSPPGAYEQYF.

As for this clonotype: Because the CDR3 is missing its conserved closing phenylalanine or tryptophan, this is likely a read error. No DNA is shown, since the ends of the CDR3 on it are uncertain; the CDR3 is the one TCRdb lists. This rearrangement joins TRBV7-8 to TRBJ1-4; the table calls TRBD1, which could not be checked here. CDR1 and CDR2 (germline): SGHVS, FQNEAQ. The CDR3 spans 15 residues, counting both ends. The CDR3 spells CASSLGHEANEKPFL.

This chain connects TRBV27 to TRBJ2-7; D possibly corresponds to TRBD1 (5 bases). The CDR3 is 14 amino acids. The germline CDR1 and CDR2 sequences are MNHEY and SMNVEV (reference sequence). The ends were cut back, 3 bases at V and 6 bases at J, with 15 bases in the middle. CDR3 sequence reads: CASSLKGVHREQYF. The CDR3 DNA reads as TGTGCCAGCAGTTTGAAAGGGGTTCACCGCGAGCAGTACTTC.

The chain carries TRBV19 and TRBJ2-7; 7 bases are a match to TRBD1. This CDR3 region has 15 residues. CDR1 is LNHDA and CDR2 is SQIVND in the germline V gene (reference sequence). V trimming: 1 base; J trimming: 4 bases; junction bases outside the gene matches: 7. Written as DNA, the CDR3 is TGTGCCAGTAGTATAGTGTTACAGGGGAAGTACGAGCAGTACTTC. This encodes CASSIVLQGKYEQYF.